The subject of this entry is one T cell receptor (beta chain). This clone was counted a single time. Its antigen has not been determined. Base qualities were left out, and no much larger clone turns up one base away. TCRbeta CDR3 regions were amplified from genomic DNA using the immunoSEQ Assay, a bias-controlled multiplex PCR. On the authors' methods: Within the assay, amplification of reference gene primers was used to estimate how many nucleated cells each sample contained. Sequence reads were collapsed and filtered to measure the absolute abundance of every unique TCRbeta CDR3 rearrangement. Productive Simpson clonality was computed per sample as the square root of Simpson's diversity index over productive rearrangements. TCRdb holds this immuneACCESS table with in-frame rearrangements only. Some clones are missing; in checked studies, unresolved V genes explain under half, and the rest has no known cause. V and J calls and clone size are given by that table; D and trimming were obtained from the DNA. Present in this sample are roughly 150,000 clones, approximately 90% of which were seen just once. The ten largest clones take up around 3.2% of the sample.

V is reduced by 5 bases and J by 1 base, leaving a spacing of 11 bases between them. The germline V gene encodes CDR1 SEHNR and CDR2 FQNEAQ (reference sequence). CDR3 length: 14 amino acids, cysteine to phenylalanine. Of all the DNA, just the CDR3 is kept, 42 bases in frame from base 1. This sample was taken from a study of blood T cell repertoires in COVID-19 (dated by TCRdb to 2018 to 2021). Background for the entire study: Samples covering the acute and convalescent phases of COVID-19 were provided by collaborators in the United States, Italy and Spain. The samples were drawn from two sources: the first 160 participants of the ongoing ImmuneRACE study, and 950 to 1,500 subjects contributed by 6 global collaborators. A de-identified subject ID, COVID-19 status, age in years and sex were almost always included in the sample metadata. Where available, HLA class I and class II types were obtained from metadata supplied by the sample provider rather than from assay-based typing. The prospective study material was composed of cDNA or gDNA derived from T cells, B-cell-depleted T cells, or PBMCs. The dataset comprised deeply sampled blood TCRbeta repertoires from subjects exposed to, actively infected with, or recovered from COVID-19. The repertoires were released in a freely available public database intended as a resource for research on the immune response to SARS-CoV-2. Study-level results and caveats: Clinical and demographic metadata were provided uncurated, with the amount varying by source and participant.

Collaborating institutions collected whole blood in K2EDTA tubes following their own protocols. For TCRbeta analysis, collaborators shipped samples in one of three forms: frozen whole blood, isolated PBMCs, or DNA extracted from either of those sample types. The V and J segments used are TRBV7-9 and TRBJ1-1; the D gene is not confidently resolved. The sequencing sample was made of peripheral blood. This receptor was taken from a man aged 55 to 70 with active or convalescent COVID-19. The nucleotide sequence reads as follows: TGTGCCAGCAGCCCCCTGACGGGGAACACTGAAGCTTTCTTT. This codes for CASSPLTGNTEAFF.